This entry features one T cell receptor (beta chain) sequence. This specimen belongs to a study of blood T cell repertoires in COVID-19. Overall study: The samples span acute and convalescent COVID-19 from the United States, Italy and Spain. Sources were T cells, B-cell-depleted T cells, or PBMCs; the material itself was cDNA or gDNA.

How the authors handled the data: From reference gene primer amplification, estimates of nucleated cell counts were derived. This table comes from immunoSEQ multiplex PCR, and its TCRdb copy is limited to in-frame clones, with some not included. That table furnishes V, J and clone size, whereas the DNA furnished D and trimming. This sample has tens of thousands of clones, with 80% to 90% found just once. V was clipped by 4 bases and J by 7 bases; unmatched bases: 6. CDR1 SQVTM and CDR2 ANQGSEA come from the germline V gene. The CDR3 covers 12 residues. The TCR sequence derives from a woman between 55 and 75 years old with acute or convalescent COVID-19. Sequencing was done on a sample of peripheral blood. J is TRBJ1-2 and V is TRBV29-1, with 7 bases that match TRBD1. CDR3 sequence (DNA): TGCAGCGTTGGGGACAGTCAGGCTGGCTACACCTTC. Protein: CSVGDSQAGYTF.